Following are 21 T cell receptor beta chains from one sample sequenced in a study of long-term antiretroviral therapy in people with HIV. Investigators performed immunoSEQ version v3.0 at survey level. The table came from immunoSEQ multiplex PCR; TCRdb's copy has only in-frame clones and leaves some out. The sample records 25,000 to 35,000 clones, 95% being singletons. This specimen consisted of unsorted PBMCs, obtained 5.3 years after starting antiretroviral therapy. The receptors stem from a young man with HIV.

CDR3 sequence (DNA): TGTGCCAGCAGCTTGGCAAGGAAGGGACCCCAGCATTTT. Its translation is CASSLARKGPQHF. V and J are TRBV5-6 and TRBJ1-5; D ambiguous. The germline CDR1 and CDR2 sequences are SGHDT and YYEEEE. The CDR3 runs to 13 residues. V dropped 0 bases and J dropped 10 bases, with 11 bases sitting between them.

The chain couples TRBV29-1 to TRBJ2-1, with D possibly TRBD2 on 5 matching bases. V lost 3 bases and J 6 bases, leaving 15 bases between the germline ends. The CDR3 length is 14 residues. Germline V CDR1 and CDR2: SQVTM, ANQGSEA. This CDR3 reads CSVDRGEPGNEQFF. CDR3 nucleotide sequence: TGCAGCGTTGATCGTGGGGAGCCGGGCAATGAGCAGTTCTTC.

V usage is TRBV6-5 and J usage is TRBJ2-5, with D possibly matching TRBD1 (6 bases). CDR3 length: 14 amino acids. Trimming stripped 7 bases from V and 4 bases from J, with 16 bases between. Germline CDR1 MNHEY, CDR2 SVGAGI. CDR3 in amino acids: CASTTRARGETQYF. The CDR3 DNA follows: TGTGCCAGCACCACTCGGGCCAGGGGAGAGACCCAGTACTTC.

The V gene is TRBV27, the J gene TRBJ2-2; the D call may be TRBD1 or TRBD2 (6 bases each). Trimming pared 1 base from V and 4 bases from J, leaving 7 bases between. Looked up from germline, CDR1 is MNHEY and CDR2 is SMNVEV (reference sequence). This CDR3 spans 14 amino acids. CDR3 DNA: TGTGCCAGCAGTTTATGGGGGGCCACCGGGGAGCTGTTTTTT. This gives the protein CASSLWGATGELFF.

The genes are TRBV5-5 and TRBJ1-2, with D unclear. The germline V gene encodes CDR1 SGHKS and CDR2 YYEKEE (reference sequence). The germline V and J ends were trimmed by 4 bases and 7 bases, with 20 bases remaining between them. CDR3 size: 15 residues. The CDR3 sequence is CASSHFTAINGGYTF. DNA of the CDR3: TGTGCCAGCAGCCATTTTACAGCAATAAATGGTGGCTACACCTTC.

The DNA of the CDR3 is TGCGCCAGCAGCTCCACCGGGACAGAGCTTTACGAGCAGTACTTC. Its protein product is CASSSTGTELYEQYF. V is TRBV5-1 and J is TRBJ2-7, with 7 bases fitting TRBD1. This CDR3 region has 15 residues. Germline V gene sequence: CDR1 SGHRS, CDR2 YFSETQ. Losses at the gene ends were 3 bases for V and 4 bases for J; bases not matched to a gene: 10.

The J gene is TRBJ1-2, the V gene TRBV27; 11 bases match TRBD1. V shed 5 bases and J 3 bases; nucleotides not matched to a gene: 5. CDR3 size: 15 residues. The germline V gene has CDR1 MNHEY and CDR2 SMNVEV (reference sequence). The CDR3 sequence: CASSLGQGAYYGYTF. The CDR3, as DNA: TGTGCCAGCAGTCTCGGACAGGGGGCTTACTATGGCTACACCTTC.

In this sample, this clone turned up once. The V call is TRBV5-1, the J call TRBJ1-2; D is unresolved. The CDR3 contains 15 residues. V was cut by 5 bases and J by 0 bases, with 14 bases left in between. CDR1 is SGHRS and CDR2 is YFSETQ in the germline V gene. The CDR3 bases are TGCGCCAGCAGATATTCCGCCAGTTCTAACTATGGCTACACCTTC. It yields the protein CASRYSASSNYGYTF. Complete variable domain (other parts from reference TRBV5-1 and TRBJ1-2): KAGVTQTPRYLIKTRGQQVTLSCSPISGHRSVSWYQQTPGQGLQFLFEYFSETQRNKGNFPGRFSGRQFSNSRSEMNVSTLELGDSALYLCASRYSASSNYGYTFGSGTRLTVV.

This clone was seen just once. The chain combines TRBV7-9 with TRBJ1-1, with 8 bases identical to TRBD1. The trim removed 5 bases at V and 1 base at J, leaving 3 bases unmatched. Germline V gene lookup returns CDR1 SEHNR and CDR2 FQNEAQ (reference sequence). The CDR3 length is 14 residues. CDR3 bases: TGTGCCAGCAGCGGGGGACAGGCGAACACTGAAGCTTTCTTT. Its protein product is CASSGGQANTEAFF.

The chain links TRBV28 to TRBJ1-5; 10 bases map to TRBD1. V lost 4 bases, J lost 4 bases, and 16 bases stayed unmatched. Germline CDR1 is MDHEN and CDR2 is SYDVKM. CDR3 length equals 19 residues. The CDR3 nucleotides read TGTGCCAGCAGTTCCACCCCCAGATGGGACAGGGGCGGGAATCAGCCCCAGCATTTT. This encodes CASSSTPRWDRGGNQPQHF.

The chain is built from TRBV7-2 and TRBJ2-2; no reliable D call. Looked up from germline, CDR1 is SGHTA and CDR2 is FQGNSA. This CDR3 contains 15 residues. V dropped 0 bases and J dropped 9 bases, with 14 bases sitting between them. The CDR3: CASSLAGLPPRELFF. The CDR3 region has the DNA TGTGCCAGCAGCTTAGCAGGCCTTCCCCCCCGGGAGCTGTTTTTT. The full variable domain, its missing parts supplied by reference TRBV7-2 and TRBJ2-2, is GAGVSQSPSNKVTEKGKDVELRCDPISGHTALYWYRQSLGQGLEFLIYFQGNSAPDKSGLPSDRFSAERTGGSVSTLTIQRTQQEDSAVYLCASSLAGLPPRELFFGEGSRLTVL.

J is TRBJ1-5 and V is TRBV6-1; the match to TRBD1 covers 7 bases. CDR3 length: 14 residues. Trimming took 6 bases from V and 7 from J; bases not matched to a gene: 9. Germline V gene data show CDR1 as MNHNS and CDR2 as SASEGT. CDR3 nucleotides: TGTGCCAGCAGGGATCGACAGGGTGGGCAGCCCCAGCATTTT. Protein product: CASRDRQGGQPQHF.

The J gene is TRBJ2-7, the V gene TRBV7-2; TRBD1 is a possible D gene (7 bases). This CDR3 contains 14 residues. From germline, CDR1 is SGHTA and CDR2 FQGNSA. The V end lost 5 bases, the J end lost 4 bases, and 15 bases lay between the germline ends. As DNA, the CDR3 is TGTGCCAGCAGCCCAATCAGGGGGAGGTACGAGCAGTACTTC. This translates into CASSPIRGRYEQYF.

The J gene is TRBJ2-2, the V gene TRBV7-2, with D perhaps TRBD1 (5 bases). V was pared by 6 bases and J by 7 bases, with 9 bases between. CDR3 size: 12 residues. CDR1 and CDR2 (germline): SGHTA, FQGNSA. This chain's CDR3 is CASRGPSGELFF. CDR3 nucleotides: TGTGCCAGCAGGGGGCCCAGCGGGGAGCTGTTTTTT.

This rearrangement joins TRBV5-1 to TRBJ2-7; unclear D gene. The CDR3 covers 15 residues. Trimming shortened V by 4 bases and J by 2 bases, and 16 bases separated the two germline ends. Germline V lookup: CDR1 SGHRS, CDR2 YFSETQ. The CDR3: CASSPRGRITYEQYF. CDR3 sequence (DNA): TGCGCCAGCAGCCCGCGAGGTAGGATCACCTACGAGCAGTACTTC.

This chain connects TRBV5-1 to TRBJ2-2; TRBD1 aligns across 7 bases. The CDR3 length is 16 residues. CDR1 and CDR2 from the germline V gene are SGHRS and YFSETQ. The V gene end was trimmed by 0 bases and the J gene end by 1 base; junction bases not matched to a gene: 3. Here the CDR3 DNA reads TGCGCCAGCAGCTTGGTTTGGACAGGGAACACCGGGGAGCTGTTTTTT. Its protein is CASSLVWTGNTGELFF.

The chain recombines TRBV19 with TRBJ2-5; D is undetermined. CDR3 length: 14 amino acids. Trimming removed 2 bases from V and 2 bases from J, with 9 bases in between. The V gene's germline CDR1 is LNHDA and CDR2 SQIVND (reference sequence). CDR3 sequence reads: CASSIMALQETQYF. DNA of the CDR3: TGTGCCAGTAGTATAATGGCTCTACAAGAGACCCAGTACTTC.

V usage is TRBV10-2 and J usage is TRBJ2-7; 9 bases are a match to TRBD2. Germline V gene data show CDR1 as WSHSY and CDR2 as SAAADI. Trimming at V came to 4 bases and at J to 6 bases, leaving 7 bases not matched to a gene. The CDR3 extends over 14 amino acids. This CDR3 is CASSASGRLGEQYF. DNA of the CDR3: TGCGCCAGCAGTGCCAGCGGGAGGTTGGGCGAGCAGTACTTC.

The V call is TRBV19, the J call TRBJ1-2; no firm D call. Per the germline V gene, CDR1 is LNHDA and CDR2 is SQIVND (reference sequence). The ends were cut back, 1 base at V and 3 bases at J, with 15 bases in the middle. CDR3 length equals 16 residues. DNA for the CDR3: TGTGCCAGTAGTATAGGATACGACTCAGCATACTATGGCTACACCTTC. Translating it yields CASSIGYDSAYYGYTF.

J is TRBJ2-7 and V is TRBV7-6; 10 bases match TRBD1. Germline V gene sequence: CDR1 SGHVS, CDR2 FNYEAQ. There are 14 residues in the CDR3. Trimming removed 5 bases from V and 5 bases from J; junction bases left unmatched: 6. This CDR3 is CASSPTGGENEQYF. CDR3 DNA sequence: TGTGCCAGCAGCCCGACAGGGGGCGAAAACGAGCAGTACTTC.

In the case of this clone: Because the CDR3 is missing its conserved closing phenylalanine or tryptophan, this is likely a read error. The chain recombines TRBV6-1 with TRBJ1-4; D unresolved. The germline V gene encodes CDR1 MNHNS and CDR2 SASEGT. With 6 bases removed from V and 8 bases from J, the gap between germline ends came to 7 bases. The CDR3 spans 11 residues. As DNA, the CDR3 is TGTGCCAGCAGGACCTTGGAAAAACTGTTTTAT. The encoded protein is CASRTLEKLFY.